Listed here is a single T cell receptor (beta chain). Its antigen remains unidentified. No clone much larger than this one lies a single base away; base qualities are absent. From the cysteine through the phenylalanine, the CDR3 covers 12 amino acids. Here the CDR3 DNA is all that survives: 36 bases in frame from base 1. CDR1 and CDR2 (KGHSH, LQKENI) derive from the germline V gene. Relative to germline, V is 0 bases shorter and J is 10 bases shorter, with 7 bases between their ends. Library method: the immunoSEQ multiplex PCR assay. RNA was extracted from all samples and reverse transcribed into cDNA, which served as template for TCR sequencing. SuperScript III was used for first-strand cDNA synthesis, primed with a 2:1 mix of oligo-dT and random hexamers. A synthetic immune receptor repertoire was used to assess amplification bias, and residual bias was removed computationally. The paper's data handling went like this. After raw reads were preprocessed to remove errors, the CDR3 was defined following IMGT conventions as running from the conserved cysteine to phenylalanine. Clonality was computed as 1 minus the Shannon entropy, with the entropy normalized by log2 of the number of productive unique TCRs. CD4 or CD8 identity of scalp clones was inferred by cross-referencing scalp TCRbeta sequences with sorted blood CD4 and CD8 repertoires. TCRdb retrieved this table from immuneACCESS and kept in-frame rearrangements only. Not all clones are present; in checked studies, unresolved V genes account for under half, and no reason is known for the remainder. That table furnishes V, J and clone size, whereas the DNA furnished D and trimming. The sample profile shows 110,000 to 150,000 clones; roughly 53% of them were found once. The ten top clones hold roughly 6.7% of the sample.

The entry originates in a study of CD8+ T cells in alopecia areata (dated by TCRdb to the late 2010s). Concerning the study at large: The treated patients, all with moderate-to-severe alopecia areata, were enrolled in an open-label pilot trial of oral tofacitinib given at 5 to 10 mg twice daily. Patients received tofacitinib for 6 to 18 months and were then followed off drug for 6 months to check for delayed response and recurrence. High-throughput TCRbeta sequencing was used to examine T cell clonal expansion in alopecia areata in both the C3H/HeJ mouse model and human patients. Scalp tissue and sorted CD4+ and CD8+ peripheral blood T cells from patchy and totalis/universalis alopecia areata patients and from healthy controls were covered by human TCRbeta sequencing. Patients on tofacitinib were biopsied at baseline and after 4 and 24 weeks of treatment, and several of the patients also had a later scalp biopsy. Scalp clonality was compared among normal scalp (n=4), patchy alopecia areata scalp (n=8), and alopecia totalis/universalis scalp (n=8). The RNA source kit depended on sample type: the PAXgene miRNA kit for fixed scalp, the miRNeasy kit for PBMCs, and the RNeasy kit for mouse skin. Amplification of TCRbeta CDR3 regions was done by immunoSEQ multiplex PCR using 35 Vbeta forward primers and 13 Jbeta reverse primers.

Taken with the paper, the label for time point translates to: baseline before oral tofacitinib. Lesional scalp punch biopsies and peripheral blood were collected from alopecia areata patients. PBMCs were separated by density centrifugation and stained for CD3, CD4 and CD8, after which CD4+ and CD8+ T cells were sorted on a FACSAria. Study-wide findings and limitations: Resident alphabeta T cells in normal human skin are also sequenced, complicating scalp TCR repertoire analysis, unlike mouse skin dominated by gammadelta T cells. Shared TCR sequences between patients were less evident than in mice, which may be partly attributable to HLA diversity in the patient population. Lesional scalp, especially in alopecia totalis/universalis, showed higher clonality and more expanded CD8+ clones than normal scalp, suggesting antigenic drive.

Recombination connected TRBV18 to TRBJ2-1; the best D guess is TRBD2, with 5 bases matching. The receptor comes from a human donor with alopecia areata. Sample: CD4+ T cells sorted from blood, taken at week 0. The DNA sequence reads TGTGCCAGCTCACCACCCAAGCGGGAGCAGTTCTTC. It translates to CASSPPKREQFF.